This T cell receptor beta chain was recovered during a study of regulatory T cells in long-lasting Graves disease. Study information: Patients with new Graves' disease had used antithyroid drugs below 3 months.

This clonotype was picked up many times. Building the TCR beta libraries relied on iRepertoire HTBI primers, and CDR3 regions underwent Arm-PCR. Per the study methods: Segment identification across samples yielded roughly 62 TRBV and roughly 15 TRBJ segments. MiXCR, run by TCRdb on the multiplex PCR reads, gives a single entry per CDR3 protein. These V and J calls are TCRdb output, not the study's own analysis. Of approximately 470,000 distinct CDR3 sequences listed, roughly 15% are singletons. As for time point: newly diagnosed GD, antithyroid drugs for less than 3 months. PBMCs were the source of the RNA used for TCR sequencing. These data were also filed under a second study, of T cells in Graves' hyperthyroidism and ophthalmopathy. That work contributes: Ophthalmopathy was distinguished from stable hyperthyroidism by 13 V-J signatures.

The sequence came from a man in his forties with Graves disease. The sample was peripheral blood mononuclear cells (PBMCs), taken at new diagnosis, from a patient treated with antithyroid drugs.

The CDR3 loop reads CASSDTGGQHDEQFF. CDR3 in DNA: TGTGCCAGCAGTGATACAGGGGGACAACATGATGAGCAGTTCTTC. V is TRBV5-6 and J is TRBJ2-1; TRBD1 matches 8 bases. With 5 bases clipped from V and 8 bases from J, the junction kept 12 bases outside the gene matches. This CDR3 region has 15 residues. Per the germline V gene, CDR1 is SGHDT and CDR2 is YYEEEE. The complete variable domain, with remaining parts taken from reference TRBV5-6 and TRBJ2-1, reads DAGVTQSPTHLIKTRGQQVTLRCSPKSGHDTVSWYQQALGQGPQFIFQYYEEEERQRGNFPDRFSGHQFPNYSSELNVNALLLGDSALYLCASSDTGGQHDEQFFGPGTRLTVL.